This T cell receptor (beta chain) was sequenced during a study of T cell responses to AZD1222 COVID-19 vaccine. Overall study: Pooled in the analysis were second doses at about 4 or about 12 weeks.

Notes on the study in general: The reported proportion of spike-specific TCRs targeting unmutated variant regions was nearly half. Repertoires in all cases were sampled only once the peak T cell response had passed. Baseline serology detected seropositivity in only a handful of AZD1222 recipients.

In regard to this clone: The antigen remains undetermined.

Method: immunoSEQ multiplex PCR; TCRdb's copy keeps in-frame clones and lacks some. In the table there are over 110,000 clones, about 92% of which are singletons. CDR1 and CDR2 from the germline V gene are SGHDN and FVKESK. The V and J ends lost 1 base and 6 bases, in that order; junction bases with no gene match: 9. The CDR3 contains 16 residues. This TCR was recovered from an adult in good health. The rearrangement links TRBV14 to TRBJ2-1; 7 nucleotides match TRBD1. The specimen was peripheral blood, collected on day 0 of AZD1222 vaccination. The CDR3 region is CASSQALGTAGNEQFF. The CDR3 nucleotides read TGTGCCAGCAGCCAAGCTCTTGGGACAGCAGGCAATGAGCAGTTCTTC.